A selection of T cell receptor beta chains follows, all from one sample in a study of human T cells and chemical hapten exposure. TCRdb ran MiXCR on the RACE reads and lists one entry per CDR3 protein. The sample holds 45,000 to 60,000 distinct CDR3 sequences, 9.3% seen once. The material was whole blood, obtained in connection with sensitization to the hapten diphenylcyclopropenone (DPC). The receptors derive from a woman aged 40 to 49 with alopecia areata. Some clones in this sample may be carry-over from other donors' samples. The CDR3 runs from the conserved cysteine through the conserved F or W. The D gene is left open where the match is weak. The size field is filled for only some rows; it gives once, few, many or a size class.

D: NA
size: few
J: TRBJ1-6
V: TRBV28
DNA: TGTGCCAGCAGCAAACCAGCCTATGGTGGTTCACCCCTCCACTTT
CDR3: CASSKPAYGGSPLHF

D: NA
size: few
J: TRBJ2-1
V: TRBV30
DNA: TGTGCCTGGGTGCCAGGGGGGCATGAGCAGTTCTTC
CDR3: CAWVPGGHEQFF

D: NA
size: few
J: TRBJ2-5
V: TRBV18
DNA: TGTGCCAGCTCAGAACAAGAGACCCAGTACTTC
CDR3: CASSEQETQYF

D: NA
size: many
J: TRBJ2-3
V: TRBV28
DNA: TGTGCCAGCAGCAGACTACCCACAGATACGCAGTATTTT
CDR3: CASSRLPTDTQYF

D: NA
size: many
J: TRBJ1-1
V: TRBV7-6
DNA: TGTGCCAGCAGCCCCGGGGGCAGGACTGAAGCTTTCTTT
CDR3: CASSPGGRTEAFF

D: NA
size: few
J: TRBJ2-7
V: TRBV5-4
DNA: TGTGCCAGCAGGGGAGCTCTTGGTCGGGGCGAGCAGTACTTC
CDR3: CASRGALGRGEQYF

D: NA
size: few
J: TRBJ1-2
V: TRBV7-2
DNA: TGTGCCAGCAGCTTAGTTGAAGGACAAGAATATGGCTACACCTTC
CDR3: CASSLVEGQEYGYTF

D: NA
size: few
J: TRBJ2-7
V: TRBV7-3
DNA: TGTGCCAGCAGCTTAACGGGGGCCCACGAGCAGTACTTC
CDR3: CASSLTGAHEQYF

D: TRBD2
size: NA
J: TRBJ2-2
V: TRBV3-1
DNA: TGTGCCAGCAGCCAAGATAATAGCGGGGGATGGGACACCGGGGAGCTGTTTTTT
CDR3: CASSQDNSGGWDTGELFF

D: TRBD2
size: NA
J: TRBJ2-1
V: TRBV7-2
DNA: TGTGCCAGCAGCTACCGGACTAGCGGGGCGTATGAGCAGTTCTTC
CDR3: CASSYRTSGAYEQFF

D: NA
size: many
J: TRBJ2-1
V: TRBV3-1
DNA: TGTGCCAGCAGCCGCAGAAGCTCCTACAATGAGCAGTTCTTC
CDR3: CASSRRSSYNEQFF

D: TRBD2
size: few
J: TRBJ2-3
V: TRBV28
DNA: TGTGCCAGCAGGGATGGACTAGCAAATACAGATACGCAGTATTTT
CDR3: CASRDGLANTDTQYF

D: NA
size: NA
J: TRBJ1-1
V: TRBV27
DNA: TGTGCCAGCAGGATCGCAACAGGGACCTACACTGAAGCTTTCTTT
CDR3: CASRIATGTYTEAFF

D: NA
size: NA
J: TRBJ1-2
V: TRBV4-1
DNA: TGCGCCAGCAGCCAAGAAGTATGGCGGGGCTATGGCTACACCTTC
CDR3: CASSQEVWRGYGYTF

D: NA
size: many
J: TRBJ2-1
V: TRBV6-5
DNA: TGTGCCAGCAGTCCCCGGGCAGGGAAATACAATGAGCAGTTCTTC
CDR3: CASSPRAGKYNEQFF

D: TRBD2
size: few
J: TRBJ2-3
V: TRBV20-1
DNA: TGCAGTGCTAGAGAGGAGTCCGGGACTAGCGGGGGTAGCACAGATACGCAGTATTTT
CDR3: CSAREESGTSGGSTDTQYF

D: TRBD1
size: NA
J: TRBJ2-3
V: TRBV11-2
DNA: TGTGCCAGCAGGAGTCGACAGGGGGCGGGAACAAATACGCAGTATTTT
CDR3: CASRSRQGAGTNTQYF